The TCR beta chain under discussion was sequenced for a study of cytomegalovirus exposure and HLA in healthy donors. Findings and limits, study-wide: An observed cluster of highly shared sequence variants was recorded as a likely sequencing artifact. Relative to equally common others, HLA-associated TCR beta chains showed greater clonal expansion in a later analysis. CMV serostatus was the sole immune exposure information available.

Each donor was healthy, and each was a bone marrow donor. The PCR made use of 60 Vbeta and 13 Jbeta primers. Sequencing used immunoSEQ multiplex PCR; TCRdb keeps in-frame clones, though not all of them. The table includes 100,000 to 150,000 clones, roughly 80% detected once. Between the trimmed V and J ends, which lost 1 base and 7 bases, there was a span of 17 bases. The CDR3 spans 16 residues. Germline CDR1 and CDR2: SGHTA and FQGNSA. As regards this clone: Its antigen is not known.

This chain uses TRBV7-2 with TRBJ1-5; unclear D gene. Sequenced input: PBMCs. The source of this sequence is a man between 25 and 39 years old in good health and CMV-seropositive. CDR3 nucleotide sequence: TGTGCCAGCAGCTTAGTTGGAGGGTCAAATATGCAGCCCCAGCATTTT. The encoded protein is CASSLVGGSNMQPQHF.